This T cell receptor beta chain was identified during a study of cytomegalovirus exposure and HLA in healthy donors. Measured with immunoSEQ multiplex PCR; TCRdb has only the in-frame clones, and not every one. The sample has a few hundred thousand clones; around 86% are singletons. Germline-derived CDR1 and CDR2 are SGHTS and YDEGEE. Trimming cost V 3 bases and J 7 bases, with 10 bases left between them. The CDR3 runs 13 residues. V usage is TRBV5-8 and J usage is TRBJ2-2; a weak D match, TRBD1 (6 bases). The specimen was PBMCs. This sequence originates from a young woman in good health and CMV-seronegative. CDR3 sequence: CASSSQGGGELFF. The CDR3 DNA is TGTGCCAGCAGCTCACAGGGTGGCGGGGAGCTGTTTTTT.